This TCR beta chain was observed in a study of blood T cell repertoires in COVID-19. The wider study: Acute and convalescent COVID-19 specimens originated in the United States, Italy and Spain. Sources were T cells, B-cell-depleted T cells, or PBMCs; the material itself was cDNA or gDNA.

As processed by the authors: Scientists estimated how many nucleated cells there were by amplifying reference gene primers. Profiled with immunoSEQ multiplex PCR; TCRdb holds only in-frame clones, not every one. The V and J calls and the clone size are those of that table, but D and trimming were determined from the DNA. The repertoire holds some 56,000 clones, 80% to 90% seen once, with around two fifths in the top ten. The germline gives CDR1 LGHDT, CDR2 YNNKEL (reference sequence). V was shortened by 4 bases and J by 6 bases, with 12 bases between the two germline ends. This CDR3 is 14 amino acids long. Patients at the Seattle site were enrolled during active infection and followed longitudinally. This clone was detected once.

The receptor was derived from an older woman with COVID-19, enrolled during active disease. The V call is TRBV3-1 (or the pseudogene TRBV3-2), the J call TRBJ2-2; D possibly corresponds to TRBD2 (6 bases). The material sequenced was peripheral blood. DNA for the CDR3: TGTGCCAGCAGCCCCGGGACTCTCGCCGGGGAGCTGTTTTTT. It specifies CASSPGTLAGELFF.